The 3 T cell receptor beta chains given below trace back to one sample, sequenced in a study of cytomegalovirus exposure and HLA in healthy donors. Primers for the PCR totalled 60 Vbeta and 13 Jbeta. Produced via immunoSEQ multiplex PCR; TCRdb's table is partial and in-frame only. This table holds tens of thousands of clones, more than 70% found once. Sequencing input: PBMCs. The receptors here all came from a man aged 25 to 40 in good health and CMV-seronegative.

V usage is TRBV28 and J usage is TRBJ2-1; TRBD1 matches at 11 bases. Germline CDR1 reads MDHEN; CDR2 reads SYDVKM. The CDR3 is made up of 18 amino acids. Trimming cost V 3 bases and J 5 bases; bases outside gene matches: 12. CDR3 amino acids: CASSFILVDRGRNNEQFF. The CDR3, as DNA: TGTGCCAGCAGTTTTATCCTCGTGGACAGGGGGCGTAACAATGAGCAGTTCTTC.

This chain joins TRBV7-9 and TRBJ1-3, with D perhaps TRBD1 (5 bases). The CDR3 is 14 amino acids. V was trimmed by 5 bases and J by 8 bases, leaving 16 bases between them. Per the germline V gene, CDR1 is SEHNR and CDR2 is FQNEAQ (reference sequence). As DNA, the CDR3 is TGTGCCAGCAGCCTCCGGGACTTTTGGGACACCATATATTTT. Protein: CASSLRDFWDTIYF.

The J gene is TRBJ1-6, the V gene TRBV9; D is ambiguous. This CDR3 comprises 16 residues. The V end was cut by 3 bases, the J end by 4 bases, with 14 bases between. CDR1 SGDLS and CDR2 YYNGEE come from the germline V gene. The CDR3 loop is CASSGGVGLYNSPLHF. CDR3 nucleotides: TGTGCCAGCAGCGGAGGAGTTGGATTGTATAATTCACCCCTCCACTTT.